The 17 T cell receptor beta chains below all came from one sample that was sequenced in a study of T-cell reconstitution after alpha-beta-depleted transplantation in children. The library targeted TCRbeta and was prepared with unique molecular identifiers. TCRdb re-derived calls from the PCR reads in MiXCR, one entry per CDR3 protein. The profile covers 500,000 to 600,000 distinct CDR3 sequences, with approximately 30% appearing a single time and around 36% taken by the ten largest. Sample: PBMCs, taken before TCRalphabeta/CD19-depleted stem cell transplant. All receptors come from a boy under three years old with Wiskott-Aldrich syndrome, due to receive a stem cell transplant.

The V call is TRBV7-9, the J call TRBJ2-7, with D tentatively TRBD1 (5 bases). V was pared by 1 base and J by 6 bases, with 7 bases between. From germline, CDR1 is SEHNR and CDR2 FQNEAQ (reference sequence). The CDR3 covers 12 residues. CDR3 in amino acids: CASSLVGPEQYF. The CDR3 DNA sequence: TGTGCCAGCAGCTTAGTGGGGCCCGAGCAGTACTTC.

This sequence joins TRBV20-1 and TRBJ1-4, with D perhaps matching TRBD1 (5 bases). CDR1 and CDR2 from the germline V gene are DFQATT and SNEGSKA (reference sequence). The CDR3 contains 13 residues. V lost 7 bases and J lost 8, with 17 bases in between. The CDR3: CSGRARGGEKLFF. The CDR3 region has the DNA TGCAGTGGTCGGGCCCGGGGGGGGGAAAAACTGTTTTTT.

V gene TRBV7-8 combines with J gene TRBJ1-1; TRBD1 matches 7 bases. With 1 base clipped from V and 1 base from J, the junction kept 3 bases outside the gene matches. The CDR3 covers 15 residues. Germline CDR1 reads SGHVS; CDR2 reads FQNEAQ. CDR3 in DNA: TGTGCCAGCAGCTTAGGGGGACAGCGGAACACTGAAGCTTTCTTT. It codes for CASSLGGQRNTEAFF.

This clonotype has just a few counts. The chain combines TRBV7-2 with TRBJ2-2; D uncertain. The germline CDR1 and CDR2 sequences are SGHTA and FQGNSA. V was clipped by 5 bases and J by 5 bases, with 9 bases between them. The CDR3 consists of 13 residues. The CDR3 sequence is CASSVRFTGELFF. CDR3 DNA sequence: TGTGCCAGCAGCGTTCGATTTACCGGGGAGCTGTTTTTT.

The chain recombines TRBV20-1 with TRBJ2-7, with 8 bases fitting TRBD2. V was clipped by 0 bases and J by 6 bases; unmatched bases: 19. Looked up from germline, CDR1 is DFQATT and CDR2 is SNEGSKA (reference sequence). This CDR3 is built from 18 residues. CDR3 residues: CSAREHNSGIAGSVEQYF. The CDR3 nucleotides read TGCAGTGCTAGAGAACATAATTCCGGTATAGCGGGATCGGTCGAGCAGTACTTC.

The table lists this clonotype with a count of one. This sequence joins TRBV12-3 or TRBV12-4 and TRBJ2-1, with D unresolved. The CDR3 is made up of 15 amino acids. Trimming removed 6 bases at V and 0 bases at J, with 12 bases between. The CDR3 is CASSLIHGSYNEQFF. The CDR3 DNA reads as TGTGCCAGCAGCTTAATTCATGGCTCCTACAATGAGCAGTTCTTC.

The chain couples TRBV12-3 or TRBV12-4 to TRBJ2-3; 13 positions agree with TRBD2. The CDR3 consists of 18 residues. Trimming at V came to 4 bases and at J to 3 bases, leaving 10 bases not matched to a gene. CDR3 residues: CASSSLRGGLAGTDTQYF. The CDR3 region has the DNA TGTGCCAGCAGTTCCCTCAGGGGGGGACTAGCGGGGACAGATACGCAGTATTTT.

The CDR3 loop reads CASSPRRRRGETQYF. In DNA, the CDR3 is TGTGCCAGCAGCCCTCGTAGACGGAGGGGAGAGACCCAGTACTTC. V gene TRBV11-2 combines with J gene TRBJ2-5, with D tentatively TRBD2 (6 bases). Looked up from germline, CDR1 is SGHAT and CDR2 is FQNNGV. There are 15 residues in the CDR3. Trimming pared 5 bases from V and 4 bases from J, leaving 17 bases between.

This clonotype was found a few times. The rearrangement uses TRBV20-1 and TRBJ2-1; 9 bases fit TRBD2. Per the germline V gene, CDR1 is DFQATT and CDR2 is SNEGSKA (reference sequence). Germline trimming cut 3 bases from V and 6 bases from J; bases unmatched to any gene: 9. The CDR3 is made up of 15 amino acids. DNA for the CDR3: TGCAGTGCTAGGGAGCCGGGACTAGCCTTCAATGAGCAGTTCTTC. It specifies CSAREPGLAFNEQFF.

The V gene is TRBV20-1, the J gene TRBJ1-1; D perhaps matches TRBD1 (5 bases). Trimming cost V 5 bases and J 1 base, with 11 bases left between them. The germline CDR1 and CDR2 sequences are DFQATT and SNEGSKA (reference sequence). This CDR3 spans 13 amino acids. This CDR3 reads CSAGGGPNTEAFF. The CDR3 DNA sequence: TGCAGTGCTGGGGGTGGTCCGAACACTGAAGCTTTCTTT.

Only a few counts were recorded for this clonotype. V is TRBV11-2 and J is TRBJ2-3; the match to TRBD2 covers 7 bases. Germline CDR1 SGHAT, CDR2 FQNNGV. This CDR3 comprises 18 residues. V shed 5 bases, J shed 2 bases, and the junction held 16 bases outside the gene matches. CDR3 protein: CASSPVVRAGTLTDTQYF. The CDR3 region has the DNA TGTGCCAGCAGCCCGGTGGTACGAGCGGGGACCCTCACAGATACGCAGTATTTT.

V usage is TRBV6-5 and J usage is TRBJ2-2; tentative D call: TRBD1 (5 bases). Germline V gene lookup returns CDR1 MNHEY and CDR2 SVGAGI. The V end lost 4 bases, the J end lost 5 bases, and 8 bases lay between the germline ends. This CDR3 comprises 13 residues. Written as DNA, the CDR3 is TGTGCCAGCAGTTTCCCAGGGACCGGGGAGCTGTTTTTT. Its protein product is CASSFPGTGELFF.

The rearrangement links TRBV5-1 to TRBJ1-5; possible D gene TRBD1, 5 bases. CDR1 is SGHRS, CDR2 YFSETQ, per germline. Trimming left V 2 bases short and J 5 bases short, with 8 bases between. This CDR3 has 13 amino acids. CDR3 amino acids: CASSLQTDQPQHF. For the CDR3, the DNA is TGCGCCAGCAGCTTACAGACAGATCAGCCCCAGCATTTT.

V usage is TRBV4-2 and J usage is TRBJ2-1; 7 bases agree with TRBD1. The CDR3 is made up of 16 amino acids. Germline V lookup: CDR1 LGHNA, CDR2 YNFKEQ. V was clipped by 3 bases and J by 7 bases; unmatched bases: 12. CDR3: CASSHSGTAVLNEQFF. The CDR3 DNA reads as TGTGCCAGCAGCCACTCCGGGACAGCAGTTTTGAATGAGCAGTTCTTC.

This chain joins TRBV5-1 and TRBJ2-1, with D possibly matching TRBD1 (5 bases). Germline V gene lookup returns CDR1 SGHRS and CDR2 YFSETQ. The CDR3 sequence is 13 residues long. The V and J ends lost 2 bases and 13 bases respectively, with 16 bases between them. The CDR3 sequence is CASSFQLQQGQFF. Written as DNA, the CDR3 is TGCGCCAGCAGCTTCCAACTACAGCAGGGACAGTTCTTC.

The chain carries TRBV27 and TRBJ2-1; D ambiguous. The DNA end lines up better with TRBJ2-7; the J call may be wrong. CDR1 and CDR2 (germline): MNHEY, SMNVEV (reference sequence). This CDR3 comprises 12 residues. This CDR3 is CASGLRRNEQYF. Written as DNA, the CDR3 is TGTGCCAGCGGCTTACGTCGCAATGAGCAGTACTTC.

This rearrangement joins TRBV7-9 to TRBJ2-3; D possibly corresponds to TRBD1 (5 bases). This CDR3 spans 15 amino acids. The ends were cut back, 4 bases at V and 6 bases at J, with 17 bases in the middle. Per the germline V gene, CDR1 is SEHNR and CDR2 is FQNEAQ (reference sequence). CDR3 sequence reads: CASSSGPTSGDTQYF. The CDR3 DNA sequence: TGTGCCAGCAGCTCAGGGCCTACCTCGGGCGATACGCAGTATTTT.